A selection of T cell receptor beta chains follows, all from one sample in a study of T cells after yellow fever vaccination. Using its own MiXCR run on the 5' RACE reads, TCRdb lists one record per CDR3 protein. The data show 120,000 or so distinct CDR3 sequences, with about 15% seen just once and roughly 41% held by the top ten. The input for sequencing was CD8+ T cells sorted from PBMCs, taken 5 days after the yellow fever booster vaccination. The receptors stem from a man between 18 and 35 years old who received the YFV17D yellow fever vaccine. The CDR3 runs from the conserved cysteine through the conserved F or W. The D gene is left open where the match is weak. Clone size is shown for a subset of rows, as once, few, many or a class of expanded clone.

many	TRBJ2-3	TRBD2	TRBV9	TGTGCCAGCAGCGACCCGACTAGCGGGGCCACAGATACGCAGTATTTT	CASSDPTSGATDTQYF
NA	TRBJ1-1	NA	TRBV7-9	TGTGCCAGCAGCTTATCAGGGATGACCACTGAAGCTTTCTTT	CASSLSGMTTEAFF
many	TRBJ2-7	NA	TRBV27	TGTGCCAGCAGCTACGGGGGTGGGGGCTACGAGCAGTACTTC	CASSYGGGGYEQYF
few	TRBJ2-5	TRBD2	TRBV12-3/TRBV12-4	TGTGCCAGCAGCCTCGACGGGGGGAAAGGATTAGAGACCCAGTACTTC	CASSLDGGKGLETQYF
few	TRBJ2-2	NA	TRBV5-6	TGTGCCAGCGGATCGGGACACCAGATATTGACCGGGGAGCTGTTTTTT	CASGSGHQILTGELFF
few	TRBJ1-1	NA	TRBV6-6	TGTGCCAGCAGCTCCAATGAAGCTTTCTTT	CASSSNEAFF
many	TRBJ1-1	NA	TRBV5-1	TGCGCCAGCAGCTTGAGTTTTGCAGTACCCGGAGCTTTCTTT	CASSLSFAVPGAFF
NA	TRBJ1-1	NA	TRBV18	TGTGCCAGCTCACCGACTTCTCAGCAGGAGAACACTGAAGCTTTCTTT	CASSPTSQQENTEAFF
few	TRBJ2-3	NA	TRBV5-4	TGTGCCAGCAGCCTTAAAGTGGATACGCAGTATTTT	CASSLKVDTQYF
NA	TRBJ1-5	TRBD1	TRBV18	TGTGCCAGCTCACCATGGTCGGACAGGGTTCATCAGCCCCAGCATTTT	CASSPWSDRVHQPQHF